A few counts support the clone carrying this T cell receptor (beta chain). As yet, its antigen is unknown. The sample comes from a study of blood T cells in healthy people across ages. Overall study context: There was about one barcoded beta molecule captured by template switching per two T cells. Study results and caveats: It was not known whether donors were CMV positive (a possible confounder of expanded clonotype changes).

PCR was performed a second time for roughly 7 to 12 cycles using a sample-barcoded 5' primer and a J-beta primer mix. TCRdb reprocessed the 5' RACE reads with MiXCR, giving one entry per CDR3 protein. The top ten hold approximately 17% of the sample, which has 1 million or so distinct CDR3 sequences, more than 40% seen once. The CDR3 consists of 15 residues. The germline gives CDR1 MGHRA, CDR2 YSYEKL. V shed 4 bases and J 7 bases; nucleotides not matched to a gene: 7. The genes are TRBV4-1 and TRBJ2-1; 10 bases fit TRBD2. Sequenced material: blood. The receptor was isolated from a woman aged 60-70 years in good health. The CDR3 DNA reads TGCGCCAGCAGCCCGGGACTAGCGATGGGGAATGAGCAGTTCTTC. It translates to CASSPGLAMGNEQFF.